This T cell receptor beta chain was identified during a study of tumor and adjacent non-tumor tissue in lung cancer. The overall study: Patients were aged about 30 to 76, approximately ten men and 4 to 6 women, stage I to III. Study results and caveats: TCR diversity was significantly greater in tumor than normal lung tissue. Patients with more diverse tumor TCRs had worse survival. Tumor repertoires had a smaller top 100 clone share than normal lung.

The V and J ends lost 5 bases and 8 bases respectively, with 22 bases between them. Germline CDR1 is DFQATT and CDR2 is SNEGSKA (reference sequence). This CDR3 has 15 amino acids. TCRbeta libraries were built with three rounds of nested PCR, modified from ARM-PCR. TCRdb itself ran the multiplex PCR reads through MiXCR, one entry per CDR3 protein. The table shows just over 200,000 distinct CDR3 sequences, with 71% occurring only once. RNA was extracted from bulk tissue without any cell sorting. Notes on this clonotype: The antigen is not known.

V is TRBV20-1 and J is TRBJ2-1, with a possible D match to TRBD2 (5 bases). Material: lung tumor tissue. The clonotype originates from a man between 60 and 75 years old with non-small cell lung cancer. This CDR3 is CSACTRTPVGDEQFF. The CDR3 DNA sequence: TGCAGTGCTTGTACTAGGACTCCCGTGGGCGATGAGCAGTTCTTC.